This T cell receptor (beta chain) was identified during a study of T cells after yellow fever vaccination. The wider study: Libraries from low-cell-number fractions were prepared with the SMART-Seq v4 Ultra Low Input RNA kit.

This clonotype has just a few counts. A single record per CDR3 protein comes from TCRdb applying MiXCR to the 5' RACE reads. The table lists about 300,000 distinct CDR3 sequences, roughly 9% of them singletons. CDR1 and CDR2 from the germline V gene are MGHRA and YSYEKL. CDR3 length: 13 residues. Between the trimmed V and J ends, which lost 0 bases and 8 bases, there was a span of 8 bases. The material was CD4+ T cells sorted from PBMCs, obtained 5 days after the yellow fever booster vaccination. The origin of this receptor is a man aged 18-30 years who received the YFV17D yellow fever vaccine. The chain joins TRBV4-1 to TRBJ2-4; unclear D gene. CDR3 loop: CASSQEDRDIQYF. The CDR3 coding sequence is TGCGCCAGCAGCCAAGAGGACCGGGACATTCAGTACTTC.